This entry is about one T cell receptor (beta chain). Its antigen is as yet unknown. These data originate in a study of T cell responses to AZD1222 COVID-19 vaccine. Study-level information: Second-dose timings of about 4 or about 12 weeks were pooled.

Method: immunoSEQ multiplex PCR; TCRdb's copy keeps in-frame clones and lacks some. The sample has 130,000 or so clones; roughly nine tenths are singletons. General observations from the study: Spike-specific TCR depth and breadth grew after two AZD1222 doses. Baseline seropositives among AZD1222 recipients totaled only five to seven. Clonal diversity may have been underestimated, and the donors were mostly white British, with more females than males.

This sequence was found in an adult in good health. The starting material was peripheral blood, obtained on day 0 of AZD1222 vaccination.

The CDR3 DNA reads as TGTGCCAGCAGCTTAGCGCTAATGACCGCCGGGGGATCTAATGAAAAACTGTTTTTT. The encoded protein is CASSLALMTAGGSNEKLFF. The chain has TRBV7-9 and TRBJ1-4, with D perhaps TRBD1 (5 bases). This CDR3 region has 19 residues. Trimming cost V 0 bases and J 3 bases, with 20 bases left between them. The germline V gene encodes CDR1 SEHNR and CDR2 FQNEAQ (reference sequence).